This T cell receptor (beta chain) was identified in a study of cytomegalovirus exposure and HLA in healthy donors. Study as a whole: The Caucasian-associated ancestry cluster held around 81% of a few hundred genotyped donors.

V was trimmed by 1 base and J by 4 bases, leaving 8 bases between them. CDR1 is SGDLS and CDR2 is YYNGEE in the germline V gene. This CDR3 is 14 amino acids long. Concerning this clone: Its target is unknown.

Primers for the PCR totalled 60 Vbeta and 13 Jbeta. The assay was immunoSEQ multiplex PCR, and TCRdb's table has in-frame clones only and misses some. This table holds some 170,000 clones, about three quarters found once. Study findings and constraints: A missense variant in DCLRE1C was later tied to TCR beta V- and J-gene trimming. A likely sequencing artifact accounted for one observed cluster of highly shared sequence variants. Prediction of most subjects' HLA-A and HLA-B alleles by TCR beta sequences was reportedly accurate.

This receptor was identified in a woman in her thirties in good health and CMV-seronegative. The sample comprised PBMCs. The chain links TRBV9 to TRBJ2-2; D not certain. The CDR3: CASSVISVTGELFF. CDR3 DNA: TGTGCCAGCAGCGTAATCAGCGTCACCGGGGAGCTGTTTTTT.